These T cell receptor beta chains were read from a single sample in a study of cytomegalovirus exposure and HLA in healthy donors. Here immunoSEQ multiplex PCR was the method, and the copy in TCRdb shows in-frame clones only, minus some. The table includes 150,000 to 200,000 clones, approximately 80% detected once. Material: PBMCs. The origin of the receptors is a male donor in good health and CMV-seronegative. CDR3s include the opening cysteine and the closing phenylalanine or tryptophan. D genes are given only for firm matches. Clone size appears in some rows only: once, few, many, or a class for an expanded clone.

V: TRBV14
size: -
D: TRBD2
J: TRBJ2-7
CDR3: CASSHLGLAGVYEQYF
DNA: TGTGCCAGCAGCCACCTTGGACTAGCGGGAGTCTACGAGCAGTACTTC

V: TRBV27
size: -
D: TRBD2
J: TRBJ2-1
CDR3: CASTSGSPYNEQFF
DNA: TGTGCCAGTACTAGCGGTTCCCCCTACAATGAGCAGTTCTTC

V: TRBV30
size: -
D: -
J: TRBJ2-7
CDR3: CAWRSLGRSIEQYF
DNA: TGTGCCTGGAGATCGTTGGGGCGCAGTATAGAGCAGTACTTC

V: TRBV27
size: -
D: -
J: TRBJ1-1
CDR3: CASSLFPGLGLSIKPSEAFF
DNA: TGTGCCAGCAGTTTATTTCCGGGGTTGGGATTGTCAATCAAACCTTCCGAAGCTTTCTTT

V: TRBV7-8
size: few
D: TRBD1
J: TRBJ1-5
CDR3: CASSLQGGPQHF
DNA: TGTGCCAGCAGCTTACAGGGGGGGCCCCAGCATTTT

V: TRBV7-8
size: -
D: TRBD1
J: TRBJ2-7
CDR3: CASSWDRGTNEQYF
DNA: TGTGCCAGCAGCTGGGACAGGGGCACGAACGAGCAGTACTTC

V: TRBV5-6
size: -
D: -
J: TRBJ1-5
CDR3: CASSLRQGPQHF
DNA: TGTGCCAGCAGCTTGCGGCAGGGGCCCCAGCATTTT

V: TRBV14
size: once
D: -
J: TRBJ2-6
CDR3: CASSQDRGGANVLTF
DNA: TGTGCCAGCAGCCAAGACAGGGGCGGGGCCAACGTCCTGACTTTC

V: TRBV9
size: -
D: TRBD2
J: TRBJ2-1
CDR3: CASSALAGGPREQFF
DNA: TGTGCCAGCAGCGCCCTAGCGGGAGGGCCGCGGGAGCAGTTCTTC

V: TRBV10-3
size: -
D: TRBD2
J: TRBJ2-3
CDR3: CAISGGGSGSSRTDTQYF
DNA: TGTGCCATCAGTGGAGGAGGTAGCGGGAGCTCACGAACAGATACGCAGTATTTT

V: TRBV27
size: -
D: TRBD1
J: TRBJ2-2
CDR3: CASSRGQVKGGELFF
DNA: TGTGCCAGCAGCCGGGGACAGGTGAAGGGCGGGGAGCTGTTTTTT

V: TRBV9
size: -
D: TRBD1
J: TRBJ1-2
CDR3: CASSVDDRDNYGYTF
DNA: TGTGCCAGCAGCGTAGACGACAGGGATAACTATGGCTACACCTTC

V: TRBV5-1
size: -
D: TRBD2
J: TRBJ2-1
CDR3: CASSRGLAGGDNEQFF
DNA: TGCGCCAGCAGCCGAGGACTAGCCGGGGGGGACAATGAGCAGTTCTTC

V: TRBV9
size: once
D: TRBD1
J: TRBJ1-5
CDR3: CASSVGQGMDQPQHF
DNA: TGTGCCAGCAGCGTGGGACAGGGTATGGATCAGCCCCAGCATTTT

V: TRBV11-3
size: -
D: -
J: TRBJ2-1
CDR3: CASSLGRGGEQFF
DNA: TGTGCCAGCAGCTTAGGCCGAGGTGGTGAGCAGTTCTTC

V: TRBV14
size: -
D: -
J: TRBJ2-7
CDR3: CASSHREVIYEQYF
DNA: TGTGCCAGCAGCCACAGGGAGGTAATCTACGAGCAGTACTTC

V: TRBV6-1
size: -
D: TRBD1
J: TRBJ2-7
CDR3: CASSVEDRLSYEQYF
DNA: TGTGCCAGCAGTGTCGAGGACAGGCTCTCCTACGAGCAGTACTTC

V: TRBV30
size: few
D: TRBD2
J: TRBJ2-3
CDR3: CAWSAGGGPQYF
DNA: TGTGCCTGGAGTGCTGGCGGGGGGCCGCAGTATTTT

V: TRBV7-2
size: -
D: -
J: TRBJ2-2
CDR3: CASSRRQVMNTGELFF
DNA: TGTGCCAGCAGCCGACGACAGGTGATGAACACCGGGGAGCTGTTTTTT

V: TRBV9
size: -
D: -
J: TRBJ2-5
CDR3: CASSVQYEETQYF
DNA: TGTGCCAGCAGCGTACAATACGAGGAGACCCAGTACTTC

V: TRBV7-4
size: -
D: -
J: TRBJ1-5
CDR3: CASSLQGRPNQPQHF
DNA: TGTGCCAGCAGCTTACAGGGCCGCCCCAATCAGCCCCAGCATTTT

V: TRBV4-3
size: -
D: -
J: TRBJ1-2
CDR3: CASSQDGRNYGYTF
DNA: TGCGCCAGCAGCCAAGACGGGAGAAACTATGGCTACACCTTC

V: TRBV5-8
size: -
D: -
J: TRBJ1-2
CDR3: CASSLNYYNYGYTF
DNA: TGTGCCAGCAGCTTGAACTACTATAACTATGGCTACACCTTC

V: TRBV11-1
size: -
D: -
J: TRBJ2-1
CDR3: CASSLSGSHNEQFF
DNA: TGTGCCAGCAGCTTGAGCGGGTCCCACAATGAGCAGTTCTTC

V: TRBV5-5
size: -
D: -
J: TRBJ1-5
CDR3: CASSLTGKGQPQHF
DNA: TGTGCCAGCAGCTTAACGGGAAAGGGTCAGCCCCAGCATTTT

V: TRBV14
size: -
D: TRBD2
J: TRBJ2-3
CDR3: CASSRVRTSGSTYTQYF
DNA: TGTGCCAGCAGCCGAGTCCGGACTAGCGGGAGCACTTATACGCAGTATTTT

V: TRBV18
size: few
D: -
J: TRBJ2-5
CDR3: CASSRALAQETQYF
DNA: TGTGCCAGCTCAAGGGCCCTAGCTCAAGAGACCCAGTACTTC

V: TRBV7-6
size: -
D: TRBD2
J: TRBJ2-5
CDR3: CASSSPVGPTSGGYPREAQYF
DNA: TGTGCCAGCAGCTCGCCAGTAGGTCCGACTAGCGGGGGATACCCTAGGGAGGCCCAGTACTTC

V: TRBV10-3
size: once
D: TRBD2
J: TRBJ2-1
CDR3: CAISGSGRASYNEQFF
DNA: TGTGCCATCAGTGGGAGCGGGAGGGCGTCCTACAATGAGCAGTTCTTC

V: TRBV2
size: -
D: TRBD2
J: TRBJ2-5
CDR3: CASKGPGASGRRETQYF
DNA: TGTGCCAGCAAAGGCCCCGGCGCTAGCGGGAGGCGGGAGACCCAGTACTTC

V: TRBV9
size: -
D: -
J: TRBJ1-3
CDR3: CASSAGGVGNTIYF
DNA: TGTGCCAGCAGCGCGGGAGGGGTCGGAAACACCATATATTTT

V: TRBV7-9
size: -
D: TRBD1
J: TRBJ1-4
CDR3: CSSSSVLTGLGPLKEKLFF
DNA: TGTTCCAGCAGTTCAGTATTGACAGGGCTGGGACCATTGAAGGAAAAACTGTTTTTT

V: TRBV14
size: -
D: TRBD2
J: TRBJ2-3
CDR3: CASSQRRLAGEDTQYF
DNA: TGTGCCAGCAGCCAACGAAGACTAGCGGGAGAAGATACGCAGTATTTT

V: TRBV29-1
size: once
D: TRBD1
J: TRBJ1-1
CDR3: CSVGQGVVTEAFF
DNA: TGCAGCGTCGGTCAGGGGGTTGTCACTGAAGCTTTCTTT

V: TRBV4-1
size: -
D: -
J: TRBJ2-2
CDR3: CASSQETRGWAGELFF
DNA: TGCGCCAGCAGCCAAGAAACCAGGGGATGGGCCGGGGAGCTGTTTTTT

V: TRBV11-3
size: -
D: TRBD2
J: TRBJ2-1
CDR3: CASSDWGGDNEQFF
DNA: TGTGCCAGCAGCGATTGGGGGGGGGACAATGAGCAGTTCTTC

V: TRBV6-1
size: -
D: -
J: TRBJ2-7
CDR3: CASSASLNSYEQYF
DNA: TGTGCCAGCAGTGCTAGCTTAAACTCCTACGAGCAGTACTTC

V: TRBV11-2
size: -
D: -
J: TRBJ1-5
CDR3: CASSFDRTQPQHF
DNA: TGTGCCAGCAGCTTCGACAGAACCCAGCCCCAGCATTTT

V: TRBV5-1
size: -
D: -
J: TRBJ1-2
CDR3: CASSLDSTTGTYGYTF
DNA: TGCGCCAGCAGCTTGGATTCTACCACCGGGACTTATGGCTACACCTTC

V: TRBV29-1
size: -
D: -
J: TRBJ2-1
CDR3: CSVDGSNEQFF
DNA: TGCAGCGTTGATGGGAGCAATGAGCAGTTCTTC

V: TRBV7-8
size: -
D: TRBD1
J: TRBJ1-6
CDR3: CASSLPLGTGDNSPLHF
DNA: TGTGCCAGCAGCTTACCCCTAGGGACAGGGGATAATTCACCCCTCCACTTT

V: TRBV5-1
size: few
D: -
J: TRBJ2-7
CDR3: CVSSLGRNFYEQYF
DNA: TGCGTCAGCAGCTTGGGCAGGAACTTCTACGAGCAGTACTTC

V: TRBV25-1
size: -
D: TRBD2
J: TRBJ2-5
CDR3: CASSEDVLREEETQYF
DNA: TGTGCCAGCAGTGAAGATGTGTTGCGGGAGGAAGAGACCCAGTACTTC

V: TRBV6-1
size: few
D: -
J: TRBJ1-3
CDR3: CASSEGPGNTIYF
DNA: TGTGCCAGCAGTGAGGGCCCTGGAAACACCATATATTTT

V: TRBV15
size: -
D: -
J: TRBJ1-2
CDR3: CATSTEDFRGTF
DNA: TGTGCCACCAGCACCGAAGACTTCCGCGGCACCTTC

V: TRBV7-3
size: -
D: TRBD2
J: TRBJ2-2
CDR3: CASSLMASGGSGELFF
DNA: TGTGCCAGCAGCTTAATGGCTAGCGGGGGATCCGGGGAGCTGTTTTTT

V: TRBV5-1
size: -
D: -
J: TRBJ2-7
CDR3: CASSKGMRTQGKYEQYF
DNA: TGCGCCAGCAGTAAAGGGATGAGAACCCAGGGGAAGTACGAGCAGTACTTC

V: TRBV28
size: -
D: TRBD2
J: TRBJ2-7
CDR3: CASGGEGHYEQYF
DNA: TGTGCCAGCGGTGGGGAGGGTCACTACGAGCAGTACTTC

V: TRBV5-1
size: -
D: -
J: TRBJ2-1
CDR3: CASSLGGGASEQFF
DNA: TGCGCCAGCAGCTTGGGTGGGGGGGCAAGTGAGCAGTTCTTC

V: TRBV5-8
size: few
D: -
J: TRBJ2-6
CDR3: CASSLSGAGANVLTF
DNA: TGTGCCAGCAGCTTGTCGGGGGCTGGGGCCAACGTCCTGACTTTC

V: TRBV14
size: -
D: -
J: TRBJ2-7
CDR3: CASSQDRGSSYEQYF
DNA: TGTGCCAGCAGCCAAGATCGGGGAAGCTCCTACGAGCAGTACTTC

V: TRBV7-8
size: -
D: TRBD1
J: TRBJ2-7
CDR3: CASSLRDRVYF
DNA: TGTGCCAGCAGCTTAAGGGACAGGGTTTACTTC

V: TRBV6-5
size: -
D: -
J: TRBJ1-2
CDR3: CASSPRGLVVIGYTF
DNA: TGTGCCAGCAGCCCCCGCGGGCTAGTGGTTATTGGCTACACCTTC

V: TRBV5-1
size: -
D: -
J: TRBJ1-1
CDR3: CASSLGRVMNTEAFF
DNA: TGCGCCAGCAGCTTGGGACGGGTTATGAACACTGAAGCTTTCTTT

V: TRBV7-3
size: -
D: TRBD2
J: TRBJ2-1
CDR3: CASSLRPPGTSGRNEQFF
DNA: TGTGCCAGCAGCTTAAGACCCCCCGGGACTAGCGGGCGCAATGAGCAGTTCTTC

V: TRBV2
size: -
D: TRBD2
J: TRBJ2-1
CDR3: CASRPREGLNEQFF
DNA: TGTGCCAGCAGGCCGCGGGAGGGCCTCAATGAGCAGTTCTTC

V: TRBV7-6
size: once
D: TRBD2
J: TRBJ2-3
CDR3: CASSPREGITRDTQYF
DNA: TGTGCCAGCAGCCCCCGGGAGGGTATTACACGAGATACGCAGTATTTT

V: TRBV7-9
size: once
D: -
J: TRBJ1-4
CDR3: CASSLTDEKLFF
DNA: TGTGCCAGCAGCTTGACAGATGAAAAACTGTTTTTT